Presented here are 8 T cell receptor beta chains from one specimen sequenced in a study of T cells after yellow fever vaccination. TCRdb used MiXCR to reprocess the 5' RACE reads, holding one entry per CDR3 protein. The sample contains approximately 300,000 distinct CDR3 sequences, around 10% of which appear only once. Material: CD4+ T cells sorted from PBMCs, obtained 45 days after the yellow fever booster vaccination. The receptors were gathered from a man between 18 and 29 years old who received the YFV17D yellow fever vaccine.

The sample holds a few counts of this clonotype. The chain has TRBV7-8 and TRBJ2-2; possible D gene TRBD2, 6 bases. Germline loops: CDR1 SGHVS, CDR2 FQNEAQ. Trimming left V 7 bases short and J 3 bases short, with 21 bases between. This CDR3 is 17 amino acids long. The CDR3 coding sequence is TGTGCCAGCATCCCACGGTGGGACTCAAATTACACCGGGGAGCTGTTTTTT. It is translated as CASIPRWDSNYTGELFF.

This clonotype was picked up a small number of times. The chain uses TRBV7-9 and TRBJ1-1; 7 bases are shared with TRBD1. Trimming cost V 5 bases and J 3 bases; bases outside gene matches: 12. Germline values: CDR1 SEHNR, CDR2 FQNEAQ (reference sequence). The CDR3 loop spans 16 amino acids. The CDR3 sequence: CASSPRGTAGHTEAFF. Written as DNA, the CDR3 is TGTGCCAGCAGCCCTAGGGGGACAGCAGGGCACACTGAAGCTTTCTTT.

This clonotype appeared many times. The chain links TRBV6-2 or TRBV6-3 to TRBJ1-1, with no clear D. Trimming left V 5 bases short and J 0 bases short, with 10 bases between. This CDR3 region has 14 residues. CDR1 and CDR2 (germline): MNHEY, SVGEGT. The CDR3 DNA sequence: TGTGCCAGCAGTCACCCCGCAATGAACACTGAAGCTTTCTTT. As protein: CASSHPAMNTEAFF.

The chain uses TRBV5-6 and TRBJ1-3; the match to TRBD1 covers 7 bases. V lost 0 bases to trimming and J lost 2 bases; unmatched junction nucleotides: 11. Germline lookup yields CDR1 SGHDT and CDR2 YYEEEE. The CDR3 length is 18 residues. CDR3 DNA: TGTGCCAGCAGCTTGGACAGGACAGGTCACCGAACTGGAAACACCATATATTTT. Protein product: CASSLDRTGHRTGNTIYF.

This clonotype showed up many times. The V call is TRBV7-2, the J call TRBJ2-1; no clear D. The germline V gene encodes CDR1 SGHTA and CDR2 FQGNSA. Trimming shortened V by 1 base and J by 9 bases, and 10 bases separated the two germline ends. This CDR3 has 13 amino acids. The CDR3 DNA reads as TGTGCCAGCAGCTTAGGTTCCGGGTTTGAGCAGTTCTTC. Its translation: CASSLGSGFEQFF.

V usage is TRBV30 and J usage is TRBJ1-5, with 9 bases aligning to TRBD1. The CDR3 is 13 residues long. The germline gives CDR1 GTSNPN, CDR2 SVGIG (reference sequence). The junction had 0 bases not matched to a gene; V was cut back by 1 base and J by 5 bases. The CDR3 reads CAWSGDRDQPQHF. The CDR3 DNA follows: TGTGCCTGGAGTGGGGACAGGGATCAGCCCCAGCATTTT. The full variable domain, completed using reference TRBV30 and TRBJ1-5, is SQTIHQWPATLVQPVGSPLSLECTVEGTSNPNLYWYRQAAGRGLQLLFYSVGIGQISSEVPQNLSASRPQDRQFILSSKKLLLSDSGFYLCAWSGDRDQPQHFGDGTRLSIL.

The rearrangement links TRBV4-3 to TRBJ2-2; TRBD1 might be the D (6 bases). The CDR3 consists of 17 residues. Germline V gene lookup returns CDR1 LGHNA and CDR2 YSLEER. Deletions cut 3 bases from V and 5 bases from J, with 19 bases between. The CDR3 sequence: CASSQLSGTTRTGELFF. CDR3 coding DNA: TGCGCCAGCAGCCAGCTCTCCGGGACAACCAGGACCGGGGAGCTGTTTTTT.

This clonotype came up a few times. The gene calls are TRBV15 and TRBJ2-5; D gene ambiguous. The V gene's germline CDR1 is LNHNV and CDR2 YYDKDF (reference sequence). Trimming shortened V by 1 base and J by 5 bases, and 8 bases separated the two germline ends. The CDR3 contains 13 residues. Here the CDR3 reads CATSRGPGETQYF. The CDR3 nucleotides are TGTGCCACCAGCAGAGGTCCCGGGGAGACCCAGTACTTC.